The clone carrying this TCR beta chain was seen ten or more times. TCR beta CDR3 region amplification was performed from RNA transcripts. HTBI primers drove first-round RT-PCR of the TCR CDR3. TCRdb ran MiXCR on the multiplex PCR reads and lists one entry per CDR3 protein. The sample consists of hundreds of thousands of distinct CDR3 sequences, 40% to 55% of them appearing once. The data stem from a study of T cells in Graves' hyperthyroidism and ophthalmopathy. The V gene's germline CDR1 is ENHRY and CDR2 SYGVKD. V was trimmed by 4 bases and J by 10 bases, leaving 13 bases between them. This CDR3 comprises 12 residues. Subjects aged 18 to 65 presented with newly diagnosed hyperthyroidism of less than 2 months' duration. The study based diagnoses on clinical symptoms, serum thyroxine and TRAb, thyroid ultrasound and orbital computed tomography.

The sample consisted of peripheral blood or thyroid tissue (not recorded which). This chain uses TRBV10-3 with TRBJ1-1; D is ambiguous. The TCR originated in a woman aged 18-29 years with Graves' hyperthyroidism. Written as DNA, the CDR3 is TGTGCCATCAGTGCAGGCCGGGAGGGAGCTTTCTTT. Its translation is CAISAGREGAFF.